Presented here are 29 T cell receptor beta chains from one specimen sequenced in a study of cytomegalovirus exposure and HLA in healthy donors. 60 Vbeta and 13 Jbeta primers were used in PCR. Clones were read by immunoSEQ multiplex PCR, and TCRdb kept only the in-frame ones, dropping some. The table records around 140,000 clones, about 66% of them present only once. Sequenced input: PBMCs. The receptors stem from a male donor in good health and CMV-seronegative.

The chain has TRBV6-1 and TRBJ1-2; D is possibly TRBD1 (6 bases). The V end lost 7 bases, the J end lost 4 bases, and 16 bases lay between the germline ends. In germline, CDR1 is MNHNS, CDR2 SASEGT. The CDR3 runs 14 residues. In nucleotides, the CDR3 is TGTGCCAGCACGGACGGGGGGCTAGTCTATGGCTACACCTTC. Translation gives CASTDGGLVYGYTF.

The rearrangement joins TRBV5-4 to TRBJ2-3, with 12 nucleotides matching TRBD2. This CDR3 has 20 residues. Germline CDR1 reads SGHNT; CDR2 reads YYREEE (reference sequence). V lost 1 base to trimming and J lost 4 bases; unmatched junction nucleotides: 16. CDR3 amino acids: CASSLRRLLAGGPGADTQYF. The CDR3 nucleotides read TGTGCCAGCAGCTTGCGAAGGCTTCTAGCGGGGGGGCCGGGGGCAGATACGCAGTATTTT.

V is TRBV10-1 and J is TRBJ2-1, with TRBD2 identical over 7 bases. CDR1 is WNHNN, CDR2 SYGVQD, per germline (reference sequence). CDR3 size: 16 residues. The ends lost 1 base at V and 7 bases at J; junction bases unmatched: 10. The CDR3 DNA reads TGCGCCAGCAGTGAGTTGGCTAGCGGAGCCTTAAATGAGCAGTTCTTC. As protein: CASSELASGALNEQFF.

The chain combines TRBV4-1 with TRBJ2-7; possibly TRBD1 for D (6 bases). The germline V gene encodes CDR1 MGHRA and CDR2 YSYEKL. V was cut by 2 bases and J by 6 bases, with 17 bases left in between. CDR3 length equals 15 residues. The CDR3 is CASSQLQGLVREQYF. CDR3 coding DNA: TGCGCCAGCAGCCAATTGCAGGGGCTTGTTCGCGAGCAGTACTTC.

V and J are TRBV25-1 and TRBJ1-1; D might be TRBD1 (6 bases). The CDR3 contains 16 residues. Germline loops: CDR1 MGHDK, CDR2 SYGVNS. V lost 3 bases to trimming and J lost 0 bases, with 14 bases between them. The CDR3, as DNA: TGTGCCAGCAGTGATATCGGGGGGGCGTTGAACACTGAAGCTTTCTTT. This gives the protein CASSDIGGALNTEAFF.

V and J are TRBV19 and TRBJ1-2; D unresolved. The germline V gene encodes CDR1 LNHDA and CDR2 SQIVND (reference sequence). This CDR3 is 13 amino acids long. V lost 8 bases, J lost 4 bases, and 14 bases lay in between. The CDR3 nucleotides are TGTGCCAGTCTACGCGAAACCCCCTATGGCTACACCTTC. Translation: CASLRETPYGYTF.

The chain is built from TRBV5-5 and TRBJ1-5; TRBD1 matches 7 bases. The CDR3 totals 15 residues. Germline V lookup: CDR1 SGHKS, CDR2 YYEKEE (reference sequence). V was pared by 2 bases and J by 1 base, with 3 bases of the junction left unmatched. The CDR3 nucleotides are TGTGCCAGCAGCTTACAGGGGATAAGCAATCAGCCCCAGCATTTT. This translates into CASSLQGISNQPQHF.

This CDR3 is CASSLEAGYYEQYF. CDR3 sequence (DNA): TGTGCCAGCAGCTTAGAGGCAGGGTACTACGAGCAGTACTTC. V usage is TRBV7-2 and J usage is TRBJ2-7; TRBD1 might be the D (5 bases). The CDR3 extends over 14 amino acids. Trimming pared 1 base from V and 3 bases from J, leaving 10 bases between. Germline values: CDR1 SGHTA, CDR2 FQGNSA.

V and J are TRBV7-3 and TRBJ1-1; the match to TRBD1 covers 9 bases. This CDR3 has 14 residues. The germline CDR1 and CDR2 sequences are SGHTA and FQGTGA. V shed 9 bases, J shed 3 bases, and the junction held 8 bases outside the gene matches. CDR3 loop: CASKGRQGDTEAFF. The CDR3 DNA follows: TGTGCCAGTAAGGGAAGACAGGGGGACACTGAAGCTTTCTTT.

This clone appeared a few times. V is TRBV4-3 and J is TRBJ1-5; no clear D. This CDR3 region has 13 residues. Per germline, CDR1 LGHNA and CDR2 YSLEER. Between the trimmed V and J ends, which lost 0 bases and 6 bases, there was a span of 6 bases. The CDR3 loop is CASSQDLRQPQHF. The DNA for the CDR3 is TGCGCCAGCAGCCAAGATCTTCGTCAGCCCCAGCATTTT.

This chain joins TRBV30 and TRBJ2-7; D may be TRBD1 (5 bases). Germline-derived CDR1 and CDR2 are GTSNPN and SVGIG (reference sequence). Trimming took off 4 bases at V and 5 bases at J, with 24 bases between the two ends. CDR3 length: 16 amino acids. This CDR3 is CAWTRDRTILVDEQYF. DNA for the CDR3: TGTGCCTGGACCCGCGACAGAACAATTCTTGTCGACGAGCAGTACTTC.

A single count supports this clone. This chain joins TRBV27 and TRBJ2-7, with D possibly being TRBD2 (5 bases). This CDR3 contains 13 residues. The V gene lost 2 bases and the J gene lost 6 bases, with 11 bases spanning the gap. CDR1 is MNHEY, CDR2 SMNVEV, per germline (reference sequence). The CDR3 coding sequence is TGTGCCAGCAGTTTAAGGGAGCTGATCGAGCAGTACTTC. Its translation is CASSLRELIEQYF.

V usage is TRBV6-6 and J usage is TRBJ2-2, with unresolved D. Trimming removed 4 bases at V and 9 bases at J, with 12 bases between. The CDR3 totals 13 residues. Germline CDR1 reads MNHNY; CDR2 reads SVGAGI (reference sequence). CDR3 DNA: TGTGCCAGCAGTTCCAGTGGCTTTCGGGAGCTGTTTTTT. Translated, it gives CASSSSGFRELFF.

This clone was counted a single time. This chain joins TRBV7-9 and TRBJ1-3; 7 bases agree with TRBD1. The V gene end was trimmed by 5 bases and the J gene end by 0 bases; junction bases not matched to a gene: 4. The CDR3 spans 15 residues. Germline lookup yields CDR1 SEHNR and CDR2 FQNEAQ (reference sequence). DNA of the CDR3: TGTGCCAGCAGCCCGAGACAGGGCTCTGGAAACACCATATATTTT. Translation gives CASSPRQGSGNTIYF.

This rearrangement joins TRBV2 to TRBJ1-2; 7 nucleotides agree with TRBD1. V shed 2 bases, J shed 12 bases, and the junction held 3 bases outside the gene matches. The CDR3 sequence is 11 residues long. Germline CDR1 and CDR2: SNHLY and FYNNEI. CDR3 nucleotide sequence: TGTGCCAGCAGTGAATTTCAGGGGGACACCTTC. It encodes CASSEFQGDTF.

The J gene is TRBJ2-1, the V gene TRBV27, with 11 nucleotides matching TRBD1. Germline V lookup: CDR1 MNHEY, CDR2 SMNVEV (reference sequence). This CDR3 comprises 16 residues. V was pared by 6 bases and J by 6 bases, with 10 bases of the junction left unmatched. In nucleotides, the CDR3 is TGTGCCAGCAGGGCCGGGACAGGGGGGAACCCCAATGAGCAGTTCTTC. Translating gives CASRAGTGGNPNEQFF.

This CDR3 is CASSSEGHSGANVLTF. The CDR3 nucleotides read TGTGCCAGCAGTAGTGAGGGACACTCTGGGGCCAACGTCCTGACTTTC. The chain uses TRBV6-4 and TRBJ2-6; D might be TRBD1 (6 bases). CDR3 length equals 16 residues. The V gene's germline CDR1 is MRHNA and CDR2 SNTAGT. V was pared by 5 bases and J by 0 bases, with 11 bases between.

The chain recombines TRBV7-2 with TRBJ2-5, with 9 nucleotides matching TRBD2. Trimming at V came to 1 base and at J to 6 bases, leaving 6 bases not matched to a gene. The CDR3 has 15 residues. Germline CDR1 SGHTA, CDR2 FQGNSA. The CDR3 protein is CASSLGPLAGKTQYF. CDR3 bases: TGTGCCAGCAGCTTAGGGCCCCTAGCGGGGAAGACCCAGTACTTC.

This CDR3 is CASIGGGPNAGLYEQYF. The CDR3 DNA reads TGTGCCAGCATCGGAGGGGGCCCAAACGCCGGGCTCTACGAGCAGTACTTC. The chain joins TRBV28 to TRBJ2-7, with TRBD1 as a possible D gene (7 bases). The CDR3 has 17 amino acids. In germline, CDR1 is MDHEN, CDR2 SYDVKM. V was clipped by 7 bases and J by 3 bases, with 25 bases between them. Looking up the rest from reference TRBV28 and TRBJ2-7 gives the full variable domain: DVKVTQSSRYLVKRTGEKVFLECVQDMDHENMFWYRQDPGLGLRLIYFSYDVKMKEKGDIPEGYSVSREKKERFSLILESASTNQTSMYLCASIGGGPNAGLYEQYFGPGTRLTVT.

The CDR3 DNA reads TGCGCCAGCAGCACCGACACCTTCACAGATACGCAGTATTTT. Translated, it gives CASSTDTFTDTQYF. The chain employs TRBV5-1 and TRBJ2-3; no clear D. The ends were cut back, 4 bases at V and 2 bases at J, with 11 bases in the middle. This CDR3 is built from 14 residues. Looked up from germline, CDR1 is SGHRS and CDR2 is YFSETQ.

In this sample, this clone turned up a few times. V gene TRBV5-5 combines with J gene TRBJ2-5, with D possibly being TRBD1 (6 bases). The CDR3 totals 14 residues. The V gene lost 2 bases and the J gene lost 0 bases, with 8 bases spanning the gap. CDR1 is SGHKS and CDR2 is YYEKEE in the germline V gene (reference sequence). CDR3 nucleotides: TGTGCCAGCAGCTTCGGACAGAACCAAGAGACCCAGTACTTC. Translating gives CASSFGQNQETQYF.

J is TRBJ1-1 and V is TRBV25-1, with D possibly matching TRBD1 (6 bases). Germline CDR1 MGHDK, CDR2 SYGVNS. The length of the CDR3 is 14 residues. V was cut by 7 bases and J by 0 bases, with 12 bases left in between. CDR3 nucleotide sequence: TGTGCCAGCAAACCGGCAGGGGTGAACACTGAAGCTTTCTTT. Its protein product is CASKPAGVNTEAFF.

The CDR3 spells CASSVARANTGELFF. The CDR3 nucleotides read TGTGCCAGCAGCGTAGCCAGGGCGAACACCGGGGAGCTGTTTTTT. The J gene is TRBJ2-2, the V gene TRBV9; D may be TRBD1 (5 bases). Trimming cost V 0 bases and J 0 bases, with 6 bases left between them. The CDR3 contains 15 residues. Germline V gene data show CDR1 as SGDLS and CDR2 as YYNGEE.

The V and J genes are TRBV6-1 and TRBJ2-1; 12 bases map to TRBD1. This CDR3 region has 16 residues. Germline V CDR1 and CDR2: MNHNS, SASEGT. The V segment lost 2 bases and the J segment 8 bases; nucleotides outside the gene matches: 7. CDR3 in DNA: TGTGCCAGCAGTGAAAGCGTGGGACAGGGGGCCGATGAGCAGTTCTTC. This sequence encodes CASSESVGQGADEQFF.

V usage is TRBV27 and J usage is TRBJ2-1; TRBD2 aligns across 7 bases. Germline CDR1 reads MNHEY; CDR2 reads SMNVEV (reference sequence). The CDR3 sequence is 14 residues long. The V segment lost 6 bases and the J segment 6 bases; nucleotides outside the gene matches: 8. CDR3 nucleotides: TGTGCCAGCAGCCACAGCGGGGTAGGCAATGAGCAGTTCTTC. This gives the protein CASSHSGVGNEQFF.

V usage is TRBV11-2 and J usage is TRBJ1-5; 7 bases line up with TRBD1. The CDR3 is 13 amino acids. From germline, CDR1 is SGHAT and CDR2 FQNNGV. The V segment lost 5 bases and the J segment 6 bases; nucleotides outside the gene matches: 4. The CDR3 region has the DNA TGTGCCAGCAGCCCAGGGGGTGGTCAGCCCCAGCATTTT. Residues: CASSPGGGQPQHF.

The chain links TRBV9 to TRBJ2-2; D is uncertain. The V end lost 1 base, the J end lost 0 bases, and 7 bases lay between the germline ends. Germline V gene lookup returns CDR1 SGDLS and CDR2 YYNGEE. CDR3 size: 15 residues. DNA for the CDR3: TGTGCCAGCAGCGTATGGTACACGAACACCGGGGAGCTGTTTTTT. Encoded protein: CASSVWYTNTGELFF.

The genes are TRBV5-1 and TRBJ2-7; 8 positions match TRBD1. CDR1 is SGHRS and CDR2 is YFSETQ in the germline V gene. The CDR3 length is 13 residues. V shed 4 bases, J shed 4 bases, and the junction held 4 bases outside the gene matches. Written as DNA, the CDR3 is TGCGCCAGCAGCGCAGGGGGCGGGTACGAGCAGTACTTC. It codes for CASSAGGGYEQYF.

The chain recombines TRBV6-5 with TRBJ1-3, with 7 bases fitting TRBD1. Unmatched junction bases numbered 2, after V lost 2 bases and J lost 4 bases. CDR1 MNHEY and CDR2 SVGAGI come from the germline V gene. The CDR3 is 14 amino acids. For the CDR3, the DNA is TGTGCCAGCAGTTACGGACAGGAAGGAAACACCATATATTTT. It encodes CASSYGQEGNTIYF.